The entry that follows covers one T cell receptor beta chain sequence. These data are taken from a study of blood T cell repertoires in COVID-19. Study-level background: PBMCs, B-cell-depleted T cells, or T cells provided the cDNA or gDNA that made up the material.

V dropped 0 bases and J dropped 13 bases, with 24 bases sitting between them. Germline V gives CDR1 LGHNA, CDR2 YSLEER. There are 17 residues in the CDR3. The data were produced by immunoSEQ multiplex PCR, yet TCRdb's version contains in-frame clones alone and is incomplete. The profile covers approximately 230,000 clones, with more than 70% appearing a single time and 5% to 6.5% taken by the ten largest. Enrolled during active infection, Seattle patients were then followed longitudinally. The source of this sequence is a woman aged 30 to 39 with COVID-19, enrolled during active disease. The V and J genes are TRBV4-3 and TRBJ2-2, with D possibly matching TRBD1 (5 bases). Sequences were obtained from peripheral blood. CDR3 sequence reads: CASSQDWGLANRGGLFF. CDR3 bases: TGCGCCAGCAGCCAAGATTGGGGCTTGGCAAACAGAGGTGGGCTGTTTTTT.